Sequencing of this TCR beta chain was carried out in a study of human T cells and chemical hapten exposure. About the study: The patch tests put 0.01% DPC on the skin of the upper back and were read 6 days later. Study outcomes and limitations: The count of PT1 expanded TCRs correlated positively with patch test score.

Time point denoted: patch test 2, 6 weeks after DPC sensitization. Specified treatment: therapeutic diphenylcyclopropenone sensitization with weekly scalp DPC. Individual cDNA molecules received unique molecular identifiers in the library. TCRdb fed the RACE reads into MiXCR, producing one record per CDR3 protein. The table lists about 140,000 distinct CDR3 sequences, 12% of them singletons. Points on this clonotype: What it binds is not known.

The CDR3 has 12 amino acids. The germline V and J ends were trimmed by 3 bases and 10 bases, with 10 bases remaining between them. Per germline, CDR1 SGHDN and CDR2 FVKESK. The chain combines TRBV14 with TRBJ2-1; D ambiguous. This sequence was found in a woman between 45 and 65 years old with alopecia areata. Some clones in this sample may be carry-over from other donors' samples. The source was whole blood, collected in connection with sensitization to the hapten diphenylcyclopropenone (DPC). CDR3 sequence: CASSQATHEQFF. CDR3 DNA: TGTGCCAGCAGCCAGGCTACGCACGAGCAGTTCTTC.